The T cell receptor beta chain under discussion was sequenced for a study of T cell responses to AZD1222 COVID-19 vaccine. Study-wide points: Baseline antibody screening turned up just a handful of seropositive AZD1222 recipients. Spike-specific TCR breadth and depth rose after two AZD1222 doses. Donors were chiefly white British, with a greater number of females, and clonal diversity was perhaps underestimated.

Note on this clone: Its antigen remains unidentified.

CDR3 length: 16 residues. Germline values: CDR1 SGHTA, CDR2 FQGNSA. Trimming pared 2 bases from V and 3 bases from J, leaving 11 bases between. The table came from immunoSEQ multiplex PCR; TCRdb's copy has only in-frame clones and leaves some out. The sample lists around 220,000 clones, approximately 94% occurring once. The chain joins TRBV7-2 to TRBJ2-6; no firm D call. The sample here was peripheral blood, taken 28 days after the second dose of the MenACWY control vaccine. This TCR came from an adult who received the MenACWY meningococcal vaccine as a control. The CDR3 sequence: CASSLRASSGANVLTF. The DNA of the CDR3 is TGTGCCAGCAGCTTAAGGGCGTCAAGTGGGGCCAACGTCCTGACTTTC.